What follows describes a single T cell receptor beta chain. Its antigen is not identified. The junction had 7 bases not matched to a gene; V was cut back by 10 bases and J by 3 bases. Germline loops: CDR1 LGHDT, CDR2 YNNKEL (reference sequence). The CDR3 is 13 residues long. The sample originates from a study of T cell responses to AZD1222 COVID-19 vaccine. General observations from the study: An increase in Spike-specific TCR breadth and depth was observed after two AZD1222 doses. Donor demographics were predominantly white British with a female majority; clonal diversity may be underestimated. Among AZD1222 vaccinees, only six or seven were seropositive at baseline. Among spike-specific TCRs, nearly half reportedly target unmutated variant regions.

TCRdb's table, derived via immunoSEQ multiplex PCR, lists solely in-frame clones and lacks some. The sample has about 150,000 clones, around 90% seen once. The J gene is TRBJ2-7, the V gene TRBV3-1 (or the pseudogene TRBV3-2); TRBD2 matches at 9 bases. This TCR was sampled from an adult who received the AZD1222 COVID-19 vaccine. The starting material was peripheral blood, obtained 28 days after the second AZD1222 dose. CDR3 sequence reads: CATRAGGGYEQYF. The DNA for the CDR3 is TGTGCCACGCGAGCGGGAGGTGGCTACGAGCAGTACTTC.